The 21 T cell receptor beta chains given below trace back to one sample, sequenced in a study of T cells in tuberculosis. Only in-frame clones appear in the TCRdb table, and some are missing; sequencing was by immunoSEQ multiplex PCR. The sample holds about 58,000 clones, approximately 85% seen once. Cells were sorted from thawed PBMC rested overnight and stained with GMM-loaded CD1B tetramer, viability dye and anti-CD3. The lipid loaded on the CD1B tetramers was C32 glucose monomycolate from Rhodococcus equi. Sequencing was carried out using CD1b-GMM tetramer-negative cells sorted from PBMCs. These receptors all stem from an adult woman with latent tuberculosis.

J is TRBJ2-7 and V is TRBV13; D is ambiguous. CDR1 is PRHDT and CDR2 is FYEKMQ in the germline V gene (reference sequence). The germline V and J ends were trimmed by 5 bases and 4 bases, with 15 bases remaining between them. The CDR3 spans 14 residues. The CDR3 protein is CASSPAPDYYEQYF. The CDR3 nucleotides are TGTGCCAGCAGCCCCGCTCCAGATTATTACGAGCAGTACTTC.

The V and J genes are TRBV6-4 and TRBJ2-3, with 8 bases fitting TRBD2. The germline V gene encodes CDR1 MRHNA and CDR2 SNTAGT. Germline trimming cut 4 bases from V and 6 bases from J; bases unmatched to any gene: 6. The CDR3 loop spans 14 amino acids. Written as DNA, the CDR3 is TGTGCCAGCAGTGCAACTAGCGGATCGGATACGCAGTATTTT. As protein: CASSATSGSDTQYF.

This chain connects TRBV4-1 to TRBJ2-7, with D unclear. Germline V gene data show CDR1 as MGHRA and CDR2 as YSYEKL. The length of the CDR3 is 14 residues. Between the trimmed V and J ends, which lost 1 base and 7 bases, there was a span of 14 bases. CDR3 loop: CASSQGVPPGEQYF. The DNA of the CDR3 is TGCGCCAGCAGCCAAGGGGTCCCACCGGGTGAGCAGTACTTC.

In this sample, this clone turned up once. The chain carries TRBV4-1 and TRBJ1-2; TRBD1 aligns across 8 bases. The trim removed 0 bases at V and 2 bases at J, leaving 14 bases unmatched. This CDR3 has 19 residues. The germline V gene encodes CDR1 MGHRA and CDR2 YSYEKL. The CDR3 sequence is CASSQEGQWAGGSNYGYTF. The DNA for the CDR3 is TGCGCCAGCAGCCAAGAGGGCCAATGGGCAGGGGGCTCAAACTATGGCTACACCTTC.

This clone was seen just once. J is TRBJ2-5 and V is TRBV4-1; D perhaps matches TRBD1 (5 bases). Per germline, CDR1 MGHRA and CDR2 YSYEKL. Trimming removed 2 bases from V and 3 bases from J, with 19 bases in between. The CDR3 contains 17 residues. This chain's CDR3 is CASSQSWWQGGEETQYF. The CDR3 nucleotides read TGCGCCAGCAGCCAAAGCTGGTGGCAGGGTGGGGAAGAGACCCAGTACTTC.

V gene TRBV7-2 combines with J gene TRBJ2-7; D gene unclear. V was pared by 6 bases and J by 6 bases, with 15 bases between. The germline V gene has CDR1 SGHTA and CDR2 FQGNSA. The CDR3 is 13 residues long. CDR3 nucleotide sequence: TGTGCCAGCAGAGCCGGGTCCTCCCTCGAGCAGTACTTC. Translating it yields CASRAGSSLEQYF.

The chain links TRBV9 to TRBJ2-3; TRBD2 matches 10 bases. The CDR3 is made up of 15 amino acids. The germline CDR1 and CDR2 sequences are SGDLS and YYNGEE. The J segment lost 4 bases and the V segment lost 3 bases, leaving 5 bases of the junction unmatched. CDR3 in amino acids: CASSAVAGGADTQYF. The CDR3 nucleotides are TGTGCCAGCAGCGCCGTAGCGGGGGGCGCAGATACGCAGTATTTT.

The chain recombines TRBV7-9 with TRBJ2-7; 9 bases agree with TRBD2. The CDR3 has 19 residues. Germline CDR1 and CDR2: SEHNR and FQNEAQ (reference sequence). V gave up 4 bases and J gave up 6 bases; unmatched junction bases: 22. CDR3 sequence (DNA): TGTGCCAGCAGCTCCCCGCCCAGCGGGGGGCCCTTCCCGGAGGGCGAGCAGTACTTC. Translated: CASSSPPSGGPFPEGEQYF. The full variable domain, rest sourced from reference TRBV7-9 and TRBJ2-7, is DTGVSQNPRHKITKRGQNVTFRCDPISEHNRLYWYRQTLGQGPEFLTYFQNEAQLEKSRLLSDRFSAERPKGSFSTLEIQRTEQGDSAMYLCASSSPPSGGPFPEGEQYFGPGTRLTVT.

The CDR3 nucleotides are TGTGCCAGCAGCCAGGGTGTTAACACTGAAGCTTTCTTT. Translating it yields CASSQGVNTEAFF. This rearrangement joins TRBV7-3 to TRBJ1-1; TRBD1 might be the D (5 bases). Trimming stripped 5 bases from V and 2 bases from J, with 9 bases between. The CDR3 covers 13 residues. CDR1 and CDR2 from the germline V gene are SGHTA and FQGTGA.

This rearrangement joins TRBV29-1 to TRBJ2-7; 10 nucleotides line up with TRBD1. The CDR3 has 15 residues. Germline lookup yields CDR1 SQVTM and CDR2 ANQGSEA. The V gene end was trimmed by 2 bases and the J gene end by 2 bases; junction bases not matched to a gene: 6. The CDR3 loop is CSVEPGTGAPYEQYF. The DNA of the CDR3 is TGCAGCGTTGAACCCGGGACAGGGGCTCCCTACGAGCAGTACTTC.

The CDR3 loop reads CASSQDRGEYNEQFF. Written as DNA, the CDR3 is TGCGCCAGCAGCCAAGACCGCGGCGAATACAATGAGCAGTTCTTC. The J gene is TRBJ2-1, the V gene TRBV4-1, with D unclear. Trimming removed 0 bases from V and 4 bases from J, with 10 bases in between. CDR1 MGHRA and CDR2 YSYEKL come from the germline V gene. The CDR3 is 15 residues long.

This clone was seen a handful of times. The V call is TRBV19, the J call TRBJ2-1, with D unclear. V lost 5 bases, J lost 6 bases, and 20 bases lay in between. This CDR3 spans 16 amino acids. CDR1 LNHDA and CDR2 SQIVND come from the germline V gene (reference sequence). In DNA form, the CDR3 reads TGTGCCAGTAGTGCTACGTTATTAGCCCTCACCAATGAGCAGTTCTTC. It specifies CASSATLLALTNEQFF.

The chain has TRBV27 and TRBJ2-7, with D possibly matching TRBD1 (7 bases). This CDR3 has 13 amino acids. Between the trimmed V and J ends, which lost 4 bases and 7 bases, there was a span of 14 bases. Germline loops: CDR1 MNHEY, CDR2 SMNVEV (reference sequence). The CDR3 bases are TGTGCCAGCAGTTGGACAGGCCGGGAGGAGCAGTACTTC. Protein: CASSWTGREEQYF.

V gene TRBV27 combines with J gene TRBJ2-2, with 12 bases fitting TRBD2. V trimming: 5 bases; J trimming: 3 bases; junction bases outside the gene matches: 10. The CDR3 totals 18 residues. Germline V lookup: CDR1 MNHEY, CDR2 SMNVEV (reference sequence). The CDR3 protein is CASSPGTSGFGYTGELFF. The CDR3 DNA sequence: TGTGCCAGCAGTCCTGGGACTAGCGGGTTCGGGTACACCGGGGAGCTGTTTTTT.

V is TRBV18 and J is TRBJ2-7; 14 bases are shared with TRBD2. Germline V gene lookup returns CDR1 KGHSH and CDR2 LQKENI. J gave up 3 bases and V 1 base, and 5 bases lay outside the gene matches. The CDR3 extends over 17 amino acids. In DNA form, the CDR3 reads TGTGCCAGCTCACCACGGGGGGGACTAGCGGGAGTCTACGAGCAGTACTTC. Translation gives CASSPRGGLAGVYEQYF.

The chain employs TRBV11-2 and TRBJ2-7; 7 nucleotides line up with TRBD1. CDR3 length: 16 amino acids. Germline V gene lookup returns CDR1 SGHAT and CDR2 FQNNGV. After removal of 5 bases from V and 2 bases from J, the junction contained 12 bases not matched to a gene. DNA of the CDR3: TGTGCCAGCAGCGTTGGGGTGGGACAGAGGCCCTACGAGCAGTACTTC. Protein sequence: CASSVGVGQRPYEQYF.

This chain uses TRBV29-1 with TRBJ1-2; 9 nucleotides line up with TRBD1. J was trimmed by 8 bases and V by 5 bases; bases with no gene match: 9. The CDR3 is 13 amino acids. Germline CDR1 reads SQVTM; CDR2 reads ANQGSEA. The CDR3 DNA sequence: TGCAGCGTTCCTCGGGGACAGGGTCAAGGCTACACCTTC. It translates to CSVPRGQGQGYTF.

This clone was found once. The chain recombines TRBV29-1 with TRBJ1-1; D uncertain. Trimming shortened V by 7 bases and J by 3 bases, and 12 bases separated the two germline ends. Germline assignment: CDR1 SQVTM and CDR2 ANQGSEA. The CDR3 spans 12 residues. The CDR3 DNA reads as TGCAGCGCCCTCACGGGAGACACTGAAGCTTTCTTT. Protein product: CSALTGDTEAFF.

This chain links TRBV27 with TRBJ2-7; weak D call: TRBD2 (5 bases). The germline CDR1 and CDR2 sequences are MNHEY and SMNVEV (reference sequence). Trimming removed 5 bases from V and 2 bases from J, with 19 bases in between. This CDR3 comprises 16 residues. CDR3 amino acids: CASSRLTGPGTYEQYF. CDR3 nucleotide sequence: TGTGCCAGCAGTAGACTAACCGGGCCTGGGACCTACGAGCAGTACTTC.

The chain couples TRBV5-5 to TRBJ1-2, with 9 positions matching TRBD1. This CDR3 comprises 17 residues. The V gene end was trimmed by 3 bases and the J gene end by 8 bases; junction bases not matched to a gene: 17. CDR1 is SGHKS and CDR2 is YYEKEE in the germline V gene (reference sequence). The CDR3 DNA is TGTGCCAGCAGCTCCGGACCGGACAGGGGACGCGGTGGAGGCTACACCTTC. Protein sequence: CASSSGPDRGRGGGYTF.

Remarks on this clone: The CDR3 ends on some other residue instead of the conserved phenylalanine or tryptophan, so this is likely a read error. The gene calls are TRBV19 and TRBJ1-2; possibly TRBD1 for D (6 bases). The V end lost 7 bases, the J end lost 4 bases, and 13 bases lay between the germline ends. The CDR3 consists of 13 residues. Germline values: CDR1 LNHDA, CDR2 SQIVND (reference sequence). The CDR3, as DNA: TGTGCCAGTAAAGGACAGACCTTCTATGGCTACACCTCC. Translating gives CASKGQTFYGYTS.